The entry below gives a single TCR beta chain sequence along with its context. This record comes from a study of control samples from healthy donors and cancer patients. This table comes from immunoSEQ multiplex PCR, and its TCRdb copy is limited to in-frame clones, with some not included. Its table lists about 190,000 clones. The CDR3 length is 14 residues. Germline CDR1 SGHKS, CDR2 YYEKEE (reference sequence). With 5 bases removed from V and 2 bases from J, the gap between germline ends came to 14 bases. The J gene is TRBJ2-7, the V gene TRBV5-5; the D gene is possibly TRBD1 (6 bases). The clonotype comes from a woman under 40 in good health. Sample: blood. Written as DNA, the CDR3 is TGTGCCAGCAGTAGGGGGACCCCTACCTACGAGCAGTACTTC. Its translation: CASSRGTPTYEQYF.